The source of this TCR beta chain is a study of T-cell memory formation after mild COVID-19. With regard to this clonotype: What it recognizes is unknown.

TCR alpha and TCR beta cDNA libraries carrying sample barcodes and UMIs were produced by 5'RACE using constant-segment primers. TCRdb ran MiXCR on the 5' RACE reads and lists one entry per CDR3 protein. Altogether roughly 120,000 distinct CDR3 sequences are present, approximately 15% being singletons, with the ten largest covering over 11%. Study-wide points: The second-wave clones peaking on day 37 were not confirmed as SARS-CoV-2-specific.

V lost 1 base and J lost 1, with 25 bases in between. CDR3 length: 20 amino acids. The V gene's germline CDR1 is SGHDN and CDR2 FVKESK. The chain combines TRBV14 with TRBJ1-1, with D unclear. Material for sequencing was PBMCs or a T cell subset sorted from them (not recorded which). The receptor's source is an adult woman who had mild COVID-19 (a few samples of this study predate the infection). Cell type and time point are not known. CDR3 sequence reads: CASSQGSVLSHIRPNTEAFF. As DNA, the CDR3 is TGTGCCAGCAGCCAAGGTAGTGTCTTGAGTCACATACGACCGAACACTGAAGCTTTCTTT.